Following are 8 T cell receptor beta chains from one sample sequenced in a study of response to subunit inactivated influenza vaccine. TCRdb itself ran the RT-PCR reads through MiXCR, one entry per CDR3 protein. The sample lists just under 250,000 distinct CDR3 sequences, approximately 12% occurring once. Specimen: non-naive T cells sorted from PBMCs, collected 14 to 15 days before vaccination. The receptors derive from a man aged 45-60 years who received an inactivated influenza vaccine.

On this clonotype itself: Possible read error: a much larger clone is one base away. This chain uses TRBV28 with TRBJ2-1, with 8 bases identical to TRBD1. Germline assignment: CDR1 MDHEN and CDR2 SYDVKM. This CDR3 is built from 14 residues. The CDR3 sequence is CAGSAQGASNEQFF. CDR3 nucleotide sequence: TGTGCCGGCAGTGCCCAGGGGGCCAGTAATGAGCAGTTCTTC.

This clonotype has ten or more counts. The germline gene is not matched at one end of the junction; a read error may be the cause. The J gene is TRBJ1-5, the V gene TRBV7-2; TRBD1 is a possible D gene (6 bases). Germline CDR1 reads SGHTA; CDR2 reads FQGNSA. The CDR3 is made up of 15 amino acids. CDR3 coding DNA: TGTGCCAGCAGCTTAGGGGGACACGGCAAGCAGCCCCAGCATTTT. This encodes CASSLGGHGKQPQHF. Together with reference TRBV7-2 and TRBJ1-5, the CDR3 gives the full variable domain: GAGVSQSPSNKVTEKGKDVELRCDPISGHTALYWYRQSLGQGLEFLIYFQGNSAPDKSGLPSDRFSAERTGGSVSTLTIQRTQQEDSAVYLCASSLGGHGKQPQHFGDGTRLSIL.

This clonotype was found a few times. As DNA, the CDR3 is TGCAGTGCCCCAGTCGGCGGGGGGATGACTCGGGATACGCAGTATTTT. This gives the protein CSAPVGGGMTRDTQYF. This chain uses TRBV20-1 with TRBJ2-3; 8 bases align to TRBD2. There are 16 residues in the CDR3. V shed 6 bases and J 6 bases; nucleotides not matched to a gene: 17. CDR1 is DFQATT, CDR2 SNEGSKA, per germline (reference sequence).

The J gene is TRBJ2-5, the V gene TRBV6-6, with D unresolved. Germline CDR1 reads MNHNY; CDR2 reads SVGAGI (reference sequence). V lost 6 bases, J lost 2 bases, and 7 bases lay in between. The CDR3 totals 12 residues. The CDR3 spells CASRAVQETQYF. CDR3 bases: TGTGCCAGCAGAGCCGTACAAGAGACCCAGTACTTC.

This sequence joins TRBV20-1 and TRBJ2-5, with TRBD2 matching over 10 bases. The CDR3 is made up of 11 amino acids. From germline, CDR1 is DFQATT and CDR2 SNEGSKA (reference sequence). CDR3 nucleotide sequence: TGCAGCGGAGCGGGGGGGATGGCCCAGTACTTC. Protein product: CSGAGGMAQYF.

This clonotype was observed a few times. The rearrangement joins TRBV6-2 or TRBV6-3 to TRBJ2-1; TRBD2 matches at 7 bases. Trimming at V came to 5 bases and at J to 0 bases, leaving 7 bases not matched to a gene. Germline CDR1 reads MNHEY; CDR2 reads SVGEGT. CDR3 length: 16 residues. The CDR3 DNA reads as TGTGCCAGCAGTCCCCGCTGGGGGGGCTCCTACAATGAGCAGTTCTTC. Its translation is CASSPRWGGSYNEQFF.

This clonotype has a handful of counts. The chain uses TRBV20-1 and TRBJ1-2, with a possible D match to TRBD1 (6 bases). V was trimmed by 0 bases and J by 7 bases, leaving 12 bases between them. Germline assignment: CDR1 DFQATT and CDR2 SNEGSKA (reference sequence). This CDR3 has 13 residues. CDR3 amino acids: CSAREGGASGYTF. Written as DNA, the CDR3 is TGCAGTGCTAGAGAAGGGGGGGCGAGTGGCTACACCTTC.

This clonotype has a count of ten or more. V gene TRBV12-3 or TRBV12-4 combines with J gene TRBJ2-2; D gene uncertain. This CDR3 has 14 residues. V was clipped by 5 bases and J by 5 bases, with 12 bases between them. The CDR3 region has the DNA TGTGCCAGCAGTGGTCACCTACTAACCGGGGAGCTGTTTTTT. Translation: CASSGHLLTGELFF.